The source of this T cell receptor (beta chain) is a study of CD8 T cells in Susac syndrome. The junction had 6 bases not matched to a gene; V was cut back by 4 bases and J by 5 bases. This CDR3 comprises 14 residues. The germline V gene encodes CDR1 SGHTA and CDR2 FQGNSA. Roughly 0.45 to 1 ug RNA was reverse transcribed with random hexamers. TCRdb re-analysed the immunoSEQ multiplex PCR reads in MiXCR, keeping a single row per CDR3 protein. The profile shows about 180,000 distinct CDR3 sequences, approximately 94% of them singletons. The clonotype comes from a human donor with Susac syndrome. The J gene is TRBJ2-5, the V gene TRBV7-2; 8 bases agree with TRBD1. The source material was CD4+ T cells from PBMCs. The CDR3 reads CASSSRTGWETQYF. CDR3 coding DNA: TGTGCCAGCAGCTCCCGGACAGGGTGGGAGACCCAGTACTTC.